This TCR beta chain appears in the sequencing data of a study of blood T cell repertoires in COVID-19 (dated by TCRdb to about 2020). For the study in its entirety: The collaborator samples originated in the United States, Italy and Spain and spanned the acute and convalescent phases of COVID-19. The material from the prospective study consisted of cDNA or gDNA derived from T cells, B-cell-depleted T cells, or PBMCs. The dataset comprised deeply sampled blood TCRbeta repertoires from subjects exposed to, actively infected with, or recovered from COVID-19. The repertoires were made available in a free public database intended to serve as a resource for research on the immune response to SARS-CoV-2. The samples were drawn from two sources: the first 160 participants of the ongoing ImmuneRACE study, and 1,200 or so subjects contributed by 6 global collaborators. Nearly every sample came with metadata listing a de-identified subject ID, COVID-19 status, age in years and sex. Where available, HLA class I and class II types were obtained from metadata supplied by the sample provider rather than from assay-based typing. The paper's findings and limits, for the study overall: The amount of clinical and demographic metadata varied by source and participant and was provided uncurated.

The immunoSEQ Assay, a bias-controlled multiplex PCR, was used to amplify TCRbeta CDR3 regions from genomic DNA. Per the original workflow: The number of nucleated cells in each sample was estimated from the amplification of reference gene primers within the assay. To quantify the absolute abundance of each unique TCRbeta CDR3 rearrangement, sequence reads were collapsed and filtered. For each sample, productive Simpson clonality was calculated as the square root of Simpson's diversity index across productive rearrangements. What TCRdb holds here is the immuneACCESS table cut down to in-frame rearrangements. Part of the clones is not present; checked against another copy, under half of the missing clones reflect an unresolved V gene, and the others are unexplained. The V and J calls and clone size were taken over from that table, and D and trimming were inferred from the DNA. Recorded for this sample are 90,000 or so clones; approximately 84% of them occurred a single time. The top ten hold around 25% of the sample.

With respect to this clone: Its antigen is still unknown. No quality values exist for individual bases; no much larger clone is one base distant.

The collaborating institutions used their own protocols to collect whole blood in K2EDTA tubes. For TCRbeta analysis, collaborators shipped samples in one of three forms: frozen whole blood, isolated PBMCs, or DNA extracted from either of those sample types. This TCR was recovered from a man at least 80 years old with active or convalescent COVID-19. The specimen was peripheral blood.

The CDR3 region: CASSQARGQSQETQYF. The bases are TGCGCCAGCAGCCAAGCGAGAGGACAGTCCCAAGAGACCCAGTACTTC. The rearranged segments are TRBV4-3 and TRBJ2-5; perhaps TRBD1 is the D gene, with 6 bases matching. V is pared back by 1 base and J by 1 base, with 13 bases lying between the germline termini. Taken from the germline V gene, the CDR1 and CDR2 loops are LGHNA and YSLEER. The CDR3 measures 16 amino acids from cysteine to phenylalanine. CDR3 DNA only is kept here, 48 bases in frame from base 1.